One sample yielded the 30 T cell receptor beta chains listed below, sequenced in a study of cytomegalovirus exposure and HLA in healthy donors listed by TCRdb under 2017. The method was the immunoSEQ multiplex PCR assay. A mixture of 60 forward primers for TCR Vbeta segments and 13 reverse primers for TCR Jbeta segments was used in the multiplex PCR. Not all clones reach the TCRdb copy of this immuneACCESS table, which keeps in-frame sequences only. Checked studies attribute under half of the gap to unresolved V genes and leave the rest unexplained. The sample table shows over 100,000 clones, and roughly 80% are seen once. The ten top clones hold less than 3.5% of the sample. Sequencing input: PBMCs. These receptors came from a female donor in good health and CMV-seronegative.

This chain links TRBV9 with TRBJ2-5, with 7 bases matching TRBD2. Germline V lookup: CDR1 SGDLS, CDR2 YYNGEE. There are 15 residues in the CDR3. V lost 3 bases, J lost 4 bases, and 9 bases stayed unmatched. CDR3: CASSASGAPGETQYF. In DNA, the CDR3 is TGTGCCAGCAGCGCGAGCGGGGCGCCGGGAGAGACCCAGTACTTC.

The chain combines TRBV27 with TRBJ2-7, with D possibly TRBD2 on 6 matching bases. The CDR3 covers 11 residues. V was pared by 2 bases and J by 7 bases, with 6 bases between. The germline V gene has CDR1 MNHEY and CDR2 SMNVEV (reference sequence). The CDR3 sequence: CASSLGGEQYF. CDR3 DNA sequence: TGTGCCAGCAGTTTAGGGGGGGAGCAGTACTTC.

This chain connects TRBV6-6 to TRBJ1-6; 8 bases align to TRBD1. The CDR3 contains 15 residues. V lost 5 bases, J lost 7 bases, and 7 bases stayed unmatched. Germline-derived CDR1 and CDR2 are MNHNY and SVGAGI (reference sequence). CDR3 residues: CASSKRDRLNSPLHF. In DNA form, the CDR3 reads TGTGCCAGCAGTAAAAGGGACAGGTTAAATTCACCCCTCCACTTT.

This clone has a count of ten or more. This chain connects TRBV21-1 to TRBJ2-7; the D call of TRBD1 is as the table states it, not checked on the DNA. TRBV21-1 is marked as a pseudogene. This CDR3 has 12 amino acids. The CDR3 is CASTTGGYEQYF. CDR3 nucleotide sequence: TGTGCCAGCACGACAGGGGGCTACGAGCAGTACTTC.

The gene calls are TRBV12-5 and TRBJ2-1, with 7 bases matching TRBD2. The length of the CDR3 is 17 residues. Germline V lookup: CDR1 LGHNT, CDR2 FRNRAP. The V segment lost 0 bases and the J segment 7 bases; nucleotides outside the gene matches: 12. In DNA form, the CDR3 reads TGTGCTAGTGGTTTGGTAACCGAAGGGACCGGGGGGAATGAGCAGTTCTTC. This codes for CASGLVTEGTGGNEQFF.

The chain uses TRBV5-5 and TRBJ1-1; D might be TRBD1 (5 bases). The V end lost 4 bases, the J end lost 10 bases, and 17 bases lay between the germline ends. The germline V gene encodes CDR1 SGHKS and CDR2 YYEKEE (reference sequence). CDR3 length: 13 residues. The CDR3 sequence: CASSPGGTGTAFF. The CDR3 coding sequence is TGTGCCAGCAGCCCCGGGGGGACCGGGACAGCTTTCTTT.

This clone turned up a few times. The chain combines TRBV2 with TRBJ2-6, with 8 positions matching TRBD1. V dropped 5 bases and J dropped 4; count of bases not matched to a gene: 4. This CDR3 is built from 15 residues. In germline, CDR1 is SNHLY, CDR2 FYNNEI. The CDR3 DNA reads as TGTGCCAGCAGTTTCAGGGGGCAAGGGGCCAACGTCCTGACTTTC. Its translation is CASSFRGQGANVLTF.

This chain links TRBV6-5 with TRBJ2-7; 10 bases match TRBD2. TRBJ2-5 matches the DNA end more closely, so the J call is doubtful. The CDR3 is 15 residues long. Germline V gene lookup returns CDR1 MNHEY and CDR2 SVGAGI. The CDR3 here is CASRFSGGARETQYF. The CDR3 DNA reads TGTGCCAGCAGGTTCAGCGGGGGGGCCCGGGAGACCCAGTACTTC.

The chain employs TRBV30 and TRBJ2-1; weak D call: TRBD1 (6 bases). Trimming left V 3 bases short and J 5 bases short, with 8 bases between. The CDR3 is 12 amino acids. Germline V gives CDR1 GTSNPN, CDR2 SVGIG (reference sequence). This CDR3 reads CAWRQGHNEQFF. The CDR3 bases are TGTGCCTGGAGACAGGGCCACAATGAGCAGTTCTTC.

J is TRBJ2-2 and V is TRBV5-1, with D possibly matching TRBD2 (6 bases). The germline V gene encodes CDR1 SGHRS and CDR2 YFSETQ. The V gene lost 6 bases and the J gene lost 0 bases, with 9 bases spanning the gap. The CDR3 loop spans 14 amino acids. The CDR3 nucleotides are TGCGCCAGCACAGGGAGGACGAACACCGGGGAGCTGTTTTTT. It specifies CASTGRTNTGELFF.

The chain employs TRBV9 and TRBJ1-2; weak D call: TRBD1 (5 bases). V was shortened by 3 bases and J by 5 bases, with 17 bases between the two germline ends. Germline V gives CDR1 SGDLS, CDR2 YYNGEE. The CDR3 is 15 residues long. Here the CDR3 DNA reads TGTGCCAGCAGCGGTGACAGTCTGGACCCTTATGGCTACACCTTC. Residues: CASSGDSLDPYGYTF.

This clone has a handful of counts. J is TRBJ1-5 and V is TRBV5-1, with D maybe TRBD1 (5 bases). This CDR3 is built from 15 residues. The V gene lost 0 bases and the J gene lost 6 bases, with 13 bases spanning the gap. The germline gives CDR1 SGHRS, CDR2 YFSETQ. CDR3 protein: CASSLAPGSGQPQHF. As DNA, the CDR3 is TGCGCCAGCAGCTTGGCTCCAGGGTCGGGTCAGCCCCAGCATTTT.

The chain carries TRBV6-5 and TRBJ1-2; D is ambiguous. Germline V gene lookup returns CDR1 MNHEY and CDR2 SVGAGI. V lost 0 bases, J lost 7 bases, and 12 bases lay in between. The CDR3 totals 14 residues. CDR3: CASSYSTELSGYTF. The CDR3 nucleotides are TGTGCCAGCAGTTACTCTACAGAGCTGAGTGGCTACACCTTC.

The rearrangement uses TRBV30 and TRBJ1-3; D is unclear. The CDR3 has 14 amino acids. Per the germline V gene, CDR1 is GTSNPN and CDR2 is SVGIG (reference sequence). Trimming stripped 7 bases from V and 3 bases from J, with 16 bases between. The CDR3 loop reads CAYESPTDGNTIYF. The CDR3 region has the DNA TGTGCCTACGAAAGTCCCACAGATGGAAACACCATATATTTT. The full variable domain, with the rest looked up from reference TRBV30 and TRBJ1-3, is SQTIHQWPATLVQPVGSPLSLECTVEGTSNPNLYWYRQAAGRGLQLLFYSVGIGQISSEVPQNLSASRPQDRQFILSSKKLLLSDSGFYLCAYESPTDGNTIYFGEGSWLTVV.

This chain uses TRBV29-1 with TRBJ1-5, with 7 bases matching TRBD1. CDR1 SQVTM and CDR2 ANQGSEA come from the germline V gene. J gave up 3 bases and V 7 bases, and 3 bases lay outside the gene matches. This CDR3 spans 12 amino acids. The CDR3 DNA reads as TGCAGCGCCGGACAGGTCAATCAGCCCCAGCATTTT. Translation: CSAGQVNQPQHF.

CDR3 amino acids: CASSFGNDRAKLFF. In DNA, the CDR3 is TGTGCCAGCAGCTTTGGGAATGACAGGGCAAAACTGTTTTTT. V and J are TRBV13 and TRBJ1-4; 7 nucleotides agree with TRBD1. Germline V lookup: CDR1 PRHDT, CDR2 FYEKMQ (reference sequence). Trimming took 3 bases from V and 10 from J; bases not matched to a gene: 8. The CDR3 length is 14 residues.

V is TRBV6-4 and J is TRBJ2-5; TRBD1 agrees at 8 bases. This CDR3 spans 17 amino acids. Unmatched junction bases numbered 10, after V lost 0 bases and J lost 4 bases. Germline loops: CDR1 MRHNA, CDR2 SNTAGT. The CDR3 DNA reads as TGTGCCAGCAGTGACTCTGGACAGGGTAATCGTGGAGAGACCCAGTACTTC. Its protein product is CASSDSGQGNRGETQYF.

The CDR3 sequence is CASSISDTKYGYTF. The CDR3 region has the DNA TGTGCCAGTAGTATCTCGGACACAAAGTATGGCTACACCTTC. The rearrangement joins TRBV19 to TRBJ1-2; D perhaps matches TRBD1 (5 bases). Trimming took off 3 bases at V and 5 bases at J, with 13 bases between the two ends. The CDR3 has 14 amino acids. Germline loops: CDR1 LNHDA, CDR2 SQIVND (reference sequence).

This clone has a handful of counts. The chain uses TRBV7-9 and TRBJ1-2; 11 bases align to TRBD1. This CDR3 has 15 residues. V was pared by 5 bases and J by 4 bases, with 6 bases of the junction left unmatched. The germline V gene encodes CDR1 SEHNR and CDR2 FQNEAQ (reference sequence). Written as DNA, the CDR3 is TGTGCCAGCAGCGTGGGACAGGGGGGGCCCTATGGCTACACCTTC. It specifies CASSVGQGGPYGYTF.

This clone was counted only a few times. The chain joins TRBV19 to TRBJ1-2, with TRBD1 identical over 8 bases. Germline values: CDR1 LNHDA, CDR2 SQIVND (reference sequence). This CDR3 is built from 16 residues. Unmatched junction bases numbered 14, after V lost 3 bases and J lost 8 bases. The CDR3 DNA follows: TGTGCCAGTAGTATGGGTCGAAGTCAGGGGGCGCAAGGCTACACCTTC. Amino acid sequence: CASSMGRSQGAQGYTF.

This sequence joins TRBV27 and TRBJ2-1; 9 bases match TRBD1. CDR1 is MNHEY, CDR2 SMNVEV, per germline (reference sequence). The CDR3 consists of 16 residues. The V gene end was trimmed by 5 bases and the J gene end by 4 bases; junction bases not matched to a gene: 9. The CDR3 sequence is CASSDTTGGWYNEQFF. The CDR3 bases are TGTGCCAGCAGTGACACGACAGGGGGGTGGTACAATGAGCAGTTCTTC.

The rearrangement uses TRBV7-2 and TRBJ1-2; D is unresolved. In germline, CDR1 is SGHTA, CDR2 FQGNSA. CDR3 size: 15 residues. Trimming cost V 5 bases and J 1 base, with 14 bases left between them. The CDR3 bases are TGTGCCAGCAGCGGACGACCCGGGAATAACTATGGCTACACCTTC. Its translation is CASSGRPGNNYGYTF.

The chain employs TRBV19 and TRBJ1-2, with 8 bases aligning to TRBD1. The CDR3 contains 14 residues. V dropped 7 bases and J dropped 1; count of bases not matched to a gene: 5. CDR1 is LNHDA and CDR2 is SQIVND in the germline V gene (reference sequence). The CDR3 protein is CASIGQGSNYGYTF. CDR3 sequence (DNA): TGTGCCAGTATCGGACAGGGCAGTAACTATGGCTACACCTTC. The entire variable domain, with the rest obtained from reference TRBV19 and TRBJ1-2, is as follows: DGGITQSPKYLFRKEGQNVTLSCEQNLNHDAMYWYRQDPGQGLRLIYYSQIVNDFQKGDIAEGYSVSREKKESFPLTVTSAQKNPTAFYLCASIGQGSNYGYTFGSGTRLTVV.

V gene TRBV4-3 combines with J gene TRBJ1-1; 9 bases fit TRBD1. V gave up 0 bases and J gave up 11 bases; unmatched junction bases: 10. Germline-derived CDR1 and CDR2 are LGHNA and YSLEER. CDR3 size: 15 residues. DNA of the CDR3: TGCGCCAGCAGCCAAGAGGGGACAGGGTGGATGGAGGCTTTCTTT. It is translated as CASSQEGTGWMEAFF.

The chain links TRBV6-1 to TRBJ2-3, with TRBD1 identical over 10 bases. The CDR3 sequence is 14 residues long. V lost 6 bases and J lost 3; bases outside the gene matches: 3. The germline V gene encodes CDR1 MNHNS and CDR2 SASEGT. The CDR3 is CASRKGQGTDTQYF. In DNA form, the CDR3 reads TGTGCCAGCAGGAAGGGACAGGGGACAGATACGCAGTATTTT.

The DNA for the CDR3 is TGTGCCAGCAGCCCCCGTTGGACTAGCAATGAGCAGTTCTTC. Translated, it gives CASSPRWTSNEQFF. The V gene is TRBV7-2, the J gene TRBJ2-1; 7 bases fit TRBD2. Germline trimming cut 5 bases from V and 6 bases from J; bases unmatched to any gene: 7. There are 14 residues in the CDR3. Germline CDR1 is SGHTA and CDR2 is FQGNSA.

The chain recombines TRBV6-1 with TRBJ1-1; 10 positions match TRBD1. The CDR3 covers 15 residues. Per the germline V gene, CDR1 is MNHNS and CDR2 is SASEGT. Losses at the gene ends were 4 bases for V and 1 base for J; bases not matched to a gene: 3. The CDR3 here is CASSVTGGENTEAFF. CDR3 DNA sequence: TGTGCCAGCAGTGTGACAGGGGGCGAGAACACTGAAGCTTTCTTT.

CDR3 in amino acids: CASNRDRGNQPQHF. CDR3 sequence (DNA): TGTGCCAGCAACAGGGACAGGGGAAATCAGCCCCAGCATTTT. V usage is TRBV2 and J usage is TRBJ1-5; 10 nucleotides align to TRBD1. Germline V gene lookup returns CDR1 SNHLY and CDR2 FYNNEI. The CDR3 sequence is 14 residues long. The J segment lost 4 bases and the V segment lost 7 bases, leaving 4 bases of the junction unmatched.

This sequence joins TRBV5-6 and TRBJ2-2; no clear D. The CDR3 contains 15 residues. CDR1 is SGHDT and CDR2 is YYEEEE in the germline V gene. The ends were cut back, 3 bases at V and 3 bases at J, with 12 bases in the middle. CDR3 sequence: CASSSRGFYTGELFF. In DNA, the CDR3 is TGTGCCAGCAGCTCGAGAGGATTTTACACCGGGGAGCTGTTTTTT.

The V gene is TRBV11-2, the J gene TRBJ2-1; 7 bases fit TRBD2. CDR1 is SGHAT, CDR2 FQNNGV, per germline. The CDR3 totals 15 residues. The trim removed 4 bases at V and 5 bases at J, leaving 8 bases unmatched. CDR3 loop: CASSSLRGDHNEQFF. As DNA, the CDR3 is TGTGCCAGCAGCTCCCTACGGGGGGACCACAATGAGCAGTTCTTC.